This T cell receptor (beta chain) comes out of a study of blood T cell repertoires in COVID-19. Trimming removed 1 base from V and 7 bases from J; junction bases left unmatched: 9. CDR3 length: 16 amino acids. Germline V CDR1 and CDR2: LGHDT, YNNKEL (reference sequence). Original data processing: The assay estimated nucleated cells by amplifying reference gene primers. Method: immunoSEQ multiplex PCR; TCRdb's copy keeps in-frame clones and lacks some. The V and J calls and clone size were taken over from that table, and D and trimming were inferred from the DNA. The sample lists about 190,000 clones; 86% were seen once.

The sample taken for sequencing was PBMCs or T cells enriched from blood (not recorded which). This TCR was recovered from a woman between 40 and 50 years old in a cohort exposed to, infected with or recovered from COVID-19 (not recorded which). The rearrangement joins TRBV3-1 (or the pseudogene TRBV3-2) to TRBJ2-5; TRBD2 matches 10 bases. The CDR3 protein is CASSQVLAGPPGTQYF. In DNA, the CDR3 is TGTGCCAGCAGCCAAGTACTAGCGGGGCCCCCCGGGACCCAGTACTTC.